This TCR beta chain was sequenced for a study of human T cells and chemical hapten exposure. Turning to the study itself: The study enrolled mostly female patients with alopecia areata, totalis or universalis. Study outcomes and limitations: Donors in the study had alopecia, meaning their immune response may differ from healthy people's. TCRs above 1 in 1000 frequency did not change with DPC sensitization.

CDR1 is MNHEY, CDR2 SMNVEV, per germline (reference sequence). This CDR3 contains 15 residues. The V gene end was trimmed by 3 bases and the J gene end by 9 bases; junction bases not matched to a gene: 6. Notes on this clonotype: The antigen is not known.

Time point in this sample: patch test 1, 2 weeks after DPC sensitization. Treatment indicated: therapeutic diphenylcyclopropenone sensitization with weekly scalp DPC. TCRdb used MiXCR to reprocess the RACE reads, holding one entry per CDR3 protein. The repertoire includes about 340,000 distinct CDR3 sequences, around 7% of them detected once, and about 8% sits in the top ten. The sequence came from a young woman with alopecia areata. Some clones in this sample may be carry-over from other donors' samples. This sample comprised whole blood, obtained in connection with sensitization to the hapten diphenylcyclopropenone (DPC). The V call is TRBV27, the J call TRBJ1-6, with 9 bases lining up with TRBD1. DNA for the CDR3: TGTGCCAGCAGTTTGGGACAGGGCCCTCCTTCACCCCTCCACTTT. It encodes CASSLGQGPPSPLHF.